What follows are 9 T cell receptor beta chains derived from one specimen sequenced in a study. TCRdb independently ran MiXCR on the 5' RACE reads; one entry per CDR3 protein. The sample has about 47,000 distinct CDR3 sequences, 25% to 30% seen once. The sample taken for sequencing was naive CD4+ T cells sorted from blood. Subset meaning: naive CD4+ T cells, CD4+CD45RA+CD25-. These receptors all stem from a female donor with breast cancer.

The CDR3 bases are TGCGCCAGCAGCCTCGGACAGGGGCCACGTTGGACTGGAAACACCATATATTTT. Residues: CASSLGQGPRWTGNTIYF. The chain joins TRBV4-3 to TRBJ1-3; TRBD1 matches 9 bases. Per germline, CDR1 LGHNA and CDR2 YSLEER. V lost 4 bases and J lost 2; bases outside the gene matches: 12. This CDR3 region has 18 residues.

The chain is built from TRBV7-9 and TRBJ1-1, with a possible D match to TRBD1 (5 bases). Looked up from germline, CDR1 is SEHNR and CDR2 is FQNEAQ (reference sequence). V was clipped by 3 bases and J by 3 bases, with 11 bases between them. The CDR3 consists of 14 residues. The CDR3 here is CASSFAAGDTEAFF. In DNA, the CDR3 is TGTGCCAGCAGCTTCGCAGCGGGGGACACTGAAGCTTTCTTT.

The chain links TRBV10-3 to TRBJ2-5; 10 bases map to TRBD2. The length of the CDR3 is 15 residues. The germline V gene has CDR1 ENHRY and CDR2 SYGVKD. V lost 5 bases, J lost 2 bases, and 5 bases stayed unmatched. The CDR3 is CAISSTSGPQETQYF. The DNA of the CDR3 is TGTGCCATCAGTTCGACTAGCGGGCCACAAGAGACCCAGTACTTC.

This clonotype was seen more than once but under ten times. The chain employs TRBV5-1 and TRBJ2-5; the match to TRBD1 covers 9 bases. There are 14 residues in the CDR3. Germline lookup yields CDR1 SGHRS and CDR2 YFSETQ. The V segment lost 4 bases and the J segment 5 bases; nucleotides outside the gene matches: 6. CDR3 DNA: TGCGCCAGCAGCCCCACCGGGACAGGGGAGACCCAGTACTTC. This encodes CASSPTGTGETQYF.

This clonotype was seen a few times. The chain recombines TRBV6-1 with TRBJ2-1; maybe TRBD1 (6 bases). Trimming pared 7 bases from V and 4 bases from J, leaving 17 bases between. There are 15 residues in the CDR3. Looked up from germline, CDR1 is MNHNS and CDR2 is SASEGT. CDR3 sequence reads: CASNPQGGGYNEQFF. The CDR3 bases are TGTGCCAGCAACCCACAGGGTGGGGGTTACAATGAGCAGTTCTTC.

This clonotype occurred a few times. This chain links TRBV25-1 with TRBJ2-5; D not certain. Germline V CDR1 and CDR2: MGHDK, SYGVNS. This CDR3 has 14 residues. V lost 1 base to trimming and J lost 1 base, with 7 bases between them. This CDR3 is CASSESTVQETQYF. The CDR3, as DNA: TGTGCCAGCAGTGAATCAACAGTCCAAGAGACCCAGTACTTC. Based on the CDR3 plus reference TRBV25-1 and TRBJ2-5, the full variable domain is EADIYQTPRYLVIGTGKKITLECSQTMGHDKMYWYQQDPGMELHLIHYSYGVNSTEKGDLSSESTVSRIRTEHFPLTLESARPSHTSQYLCASSESTVQETQYFGPGTRLLVL.

The DNA for the CDR3 is TGTGCCAGTAGTATTATGACAGGGGGCTCCGAGCAGTACTTC. Translated: CASSIMTGGSEQYF. V usage is TRBV19 and J usage is TRBJ2-7; 10 bases align to TRBD1. The CDR3 runs 14 residues. V trimming: 3 bases; J trimming: 6 bases; junction bases outside the gene matches: 5. CDR1 is LNHDA and CDR2 is SQIVND in the germline V gene (reference sequence).

This clonotype was seen only a few times. This chain connects TRBV27 to TRBJ2-3; 9 bases are shared with TRBD2. From germline, CDR1 is MNHEY and CDR2 SMNVEV (reference sequence). J gave up 6 bases and V 4 bases, and 14 bases lay outside the gene matches. The CDR3 is made up of 17 amino acids. The CDR3 sequence: CASSSKVAGARGDTQYF. The DNA for the CDR3 is TGTGCCAGCAGTTCTAAGGTAGCGGGAGCTCGAGGCGATACGCAGTATTTT.

This clonotype was seen at least ten times. The chain links TRBV7-3 to TRBJ2-3; TRBD1 aligns across 7 bases. The trim removed 5 bases at V and 5 bases at J, leaving 4 bases unmatched. This CDR3 has 13 residues. Looked up from germline, CDR1 is SGHTA and CDR2 is FQGTGA. The CDR3 DNA follows: TGTGCCAGCAGCCCACAGGGGAAAGATACGCAGTATTTT. Its protein product is CASSPQGKDTQYF.